The 12 T cell receptor beta chains below were found in one sample sequenced in a study of OX40 agonist ivuxolimab in advanced cancers. Libraries were prepared through the immunoSEQ multiplex PCR assay. TCRdb limited this immuneACCESS table to in-frame rearrangements with V and J called. A share of clones is missing; checked studies link under half to unresolved V genes, and the rest is unexplained. The sample table records about 82,000 clones; around 88% of these occur just once. The ten largest clones take up 0.75% to 0.9% of the sample. The material sequenced was CD4+ or CD8+ T cells sorted from blood, taken in a trial of the OX40 agonist ivuxolimab. These receptors were taken from an adult with an advanced solid tumor such as melanoma, head and neck, liver or kidney cancer.

The V gene is TRBV7-8, the J gene TRBJ2-3; no definite D call. This CDR3 has 14 residues. V was shortened by 3 bases and J by 1 base, with 8 bases between the two germline ends. Germline loops: CDR1 SGHVS, CDR2 FQNEAQ. CDR3 sequence: CASSFYLGTDTQYF. The CDR3 nucleotides are TGTGCCAGCAGCTTCTACCTTGGCACAGATACGCAGTATTTT.

This chain joins TRBV11-2 and TRBJ1-2; 8 bases align to TRBD1. Trimming at V came to 1 base and at J to 3 bases, leaving 7 bases not matched to a gene. CDR3 length equals 16 residues. Per the germline V gene, CDR1 is SGHAT and CDR2 is FQNNGV. The CDR3 sequence is CASSLAAVTGDYGYTF. The CDR3 DNA reads as TGTGCCAGCAGCTTAGCCGCCGTGACAGGGGACTATGGCTACACCTTC.

The chain is built from TRBV2 and TRBJ1-3; tentatively, D is TRBD1 (6 bases). CDR1 is SNHLY, CDR2 FYNNEI, per germline. V was pared by 6 bases and J by 5 bases, with 11 bases between. There are 13 residues in the CDR3. CDR3 nucleotides: TGTGCCAGCAGCGGACAGTTTCGAAACACCATATATTTT. This translates into CASSGQFRNTIYF.

The chain is built from TRBV18 and TRBJ1-5; 7 nucleotides agree with TRBD1. V gave up 6 bases and J gave up 4 bases; unmatched junction bases: 6. This CDR3 is 14 amino acids long. Germline loops: CDR1 KGHSH, CDR2 LQKENI. The CDR3 sequence: CASSRQGGNQPQHF. CDR3 DNA: TGTGCCAGCTCGCGACAGGGAGGGAATCAGCCCCAGCATTTT.

The chain couples TRBV11-2 to TRBJ1-2; maybe TRBD1 (5 bases). This CDR3 comprises 14 residues. V was pared by 1 base and J by 3 bases, with 9 bases between. Germline loops: CDR1 SGHAT, CDR2 FQNNGV. The CDR3 DNA reads as TGTGCCAGCAGCTTAGCAGGGCAGCACTATGGCTACACCTTC. This sequence encodes CASSLAGQHYGYTF.

This clone was seen only once. The chain joins TRBV4-2 to TRBJ1-1; D remains unclear. The CDR3 covers 15 residues. V was clipped by 4 bases and J by 4 bases, with 16 bases between them. Germline loops: CDR1 LGHNA, CDR2 YNFKEQ. The CDR3 region has the DNA TGTGCCAGCAGCCGGGGTTCTCAGTGGGGCACTGAAGCTTTCTTT. It codes for CASSRGSQWGTEAFF.

V gene TRBV11-3 combines with J gene TRBJ2-1; possibly TRBD2 for D (6 bases). The CDR3 has 15 residues. V was trimmed by 1 base and J by 9 bases, leaving 16 bases between them. The germline V gene encodes CDR1 SGHNT and CDR2 YENEEA. CDR3 coding DNA: TGTGCCAGCAGCTTAGGCCGCCGGGAGTATCGTGAGCAGTTCTTC. Encoded protein: CASSLGRREYREQFF.

The rearrangement joins TRBV28 to TRBJ2-1, with D perhaps matching TRBD1 (5 bases). From germline, CDR1 is MDHEN and CDR2 SYDVKM. Trimming shortened V by 2 bases and J by 4 bases, and 18 bases separated the two germline ends. The CDR3 runs to 17 residues. Here the CDR3 DNA reads TGTGCCAGCAGTTTAGCCCTAGGCAGGGATATTTACAATGAGCAGTTCTTC. It is translated as CASSLALGRDIYNEQFF.

V gene TRBV7-3 combines with J gene TRBJ2-2; unclear D gene. The CDR3 loop spans 15 amino acids. The V end was cut by 2 bases, the J end by 0 bases, with 7 bases between. Germline assignment: CDR1 SGHTA and CDR2 FQGTGA. The CDR3 DNA follows: TGTGCCAGCAGCTTACATGGCCCGAACACCGGGGAGCTGTTTTTT. It yields the protein CASSLHGPNTGELFF.

J is TRBJ2-3 and V is TRBV9, with unresolved D. Trimming stripped 0 bases from V and 5 bases from J, with 16 bases between. The CDR3 spans 16 residues. The germline gives CDR1 SGDLS, CDR2 YYNGEE. DNA of the CDR3: TGTGCCAGCAGCGTAGGGGCAACAAACGCCGGAGATACGCAGTATTTT. It translates to CASSVGATNAGDTQYF.

This clone has just a few counts. The chain employs TRBV5-1 and TRBJ2-2, with TRBD1 as a possible D gene (7 bases). Looked up from germline, CDR1 is SGHRS and CDR2 is YFSETQ. V was clipped by 0 bases and J by 3 bases, with 9 bases between them. CDR3 length equals 15 residues. The CDR3 region is CASSLVRGDTGELFF. In DNA form, the CDR3 reads TGCGCCAGCAGCTTGGTCAGGGGGGACACCGGGGAGCTGTTTTTT.

V usage is TRBV14 and J usage is TRBJ2-7; D is ambiguous. Per germline, CDR1 SGHDN and CDR2 FVKESK. Trimming cost V 5 bases and J 7 bases, with 15 bases left between them. The CDR3 contains 13 residues. In DNA form, the CDR3 reads TGTGCCAGCAGCTACCAGCCCCGAGGAGAGCAGTACTTC. Encoded protein: CASSYQPRGEQYF. The full variable domain, completed using reference TRBV14 and TRBJ2-7, is EAGVTQFPSHSVIEKGQTVTLRCDPISGHDNLYWYRRVMGKEIKFLLHFVKESKQDESGMPNNRFLAERTGGTYSTLKVQPAELEDSGVYFCASSYQPRGEQYFGPGTRLTVT.